A selection of T cell receptor beta chains follows, all from one sample in a study of molecular identifiers for immune sequencing clone quantification. TCRdb reprocessed the PCR reads with MiXCR, giving one entry per CDR3 protein. The sample yields about 68,000 distinct CDR3 sequences, 15% to 20% seen once. The specimen was naive CD8+ T cells from blood, with Jurkat cell RNA spiked in. The receptors were gathered from a human donor in good health. Some libraries in this study had Jurkat cell RNA spiked in. Both conserved end residues are part of each CDR3. D genes are given only for firm matches. The listing skips clone size in some rows; elsewhere it reads once, few, many or a size class.

J: TRBJ2-7; V: TRBV20-1; size: many; D: TRBD2; DNA: TGCAGTCCGACCCTTTCCCCTCCCCGCCTAGCGGGAGGCTCCTACGAGCAGTACTTC; CDR3: CSPTLSPPRLAGGSYEQYF
J: TRBJ2-3; V: TRBV27; size: many; D: NA; DNA: TGTGCCAGCAGTTGGGGGCTAGCGCAAACAGATACGCAGTATTTT; CDR3: CASSWGLAQTDTQYF
J: TRBJ2-7; V: TRBV20-1; size: many; D: NA; DNA: TGCAGCAGCCCCCGAGAGAACCTTGGACTAAGCTCCTACGAGCAGTACTTC; CDR3: CSSPRENLGLSSYEQYF
J: TRBJ2-3; V: TRBV11-2; size: few; D: NA; DNA: TGTGCCAACAGCTTAGTTCCTAGCCGTGGCACAGATACGCAGTATTTT; CDR3: CANSLVPSRGTDTQYF
J: TRBJ2-4; V: TRBV20-1; size: many; D: TRBD2; DNA: TGCAGTTTCTCCGGACTAGCGGGATCGCAAGCCAAAAACATTCAGTACTTC; CDR3: CSFSGLAGSQAKNIQYF
J: TRBJ2-3; V: TRBV11-3; size: NA; D: NA; DNA: TGTGCCAGCAGCGATCCGACTACCCGCTTGGCAGATACGCAGTATTTT; CDR3: CASSDPTTRLADTQYF
J: TRBJ2-3; V: TRBV7-6; size: many; D: TRBD2; DNA: TGTGCCAGCAGCTTATTCCCTAGCGGGAAGGGGGCAGGGACACTGTCCACAGATACGCAGTATTTT; CDR3: CASSLFPSGKGAGTLSTDTQYF
J: TRBJ1-6; V: TRBV13; size: many; D: NA; DNA: TGTGCCAGCAGCTTAGAAGAGGGCGCGGATAATTCACCCCTCCACTTT; CDR3: CASSLEEGADNSPLHF
J: TRBJ2-2; V: TRBV15; size: many; D: TRBD2; DNA: TGTGCCACCAAGACTAGCGGGTTCGACACCGGGGAGCTGTTTTTT; CDR3: CATKTSGFDTGELFF
J: TRBJ2-7; V: TRBV12-3/TRBV12-4; size: few; D: TRBD2; DNA: TGTGCCAGCACCCCCGGGTTAGCGGGGGAACCGGGCTACGAGCAGTACTTC; CDR3: CASTPGLAGEPGYEQYF
J: TRBJ2-7; V: TRBV7-8; size: few; D: NA; DNA: TGTGCCAGCAGCTTCACTAGCAACGAGCAGTACTTC; CDR3: CASSFTSNEQYF
J: TRBJ2-3; V: TRBV4-2; size: many; D: NA; DNA: TGTGCCAGCAGGCACGGGACAACGGATTCAGATACGCAGTATTTT; CDR3: CASRHGTTDSDTQYF
J: TRBJ2-5; V: TRBV29-1; size: many; D: NA; DNA: TGCAGCGTTCCCGGAGGTACTCGGGCCCAGTACTTC; CDR3: CSVPGGTRAQYF
J: TRBJ2-1; V: TRBV24-1; size: NA; D: TRBD1; DNA: TGTGCCACCAGTGATCCGACAGGGGGCTACAATGAGCAGTTCTTC; CDR3: CATSDPTGGYNEQFF
J: TRBJ1-1; V: TRBV4-1; size: many; D: NA; DNA: TGCGCCAGCAGAGAGTCTGGGACGGCGAACACTGAAGCTTTCTTT; CDR3: CASRESGTANTEAFF
J: TRBJ2-1; V: TRBV12-3/TRBV12-4; size: many; D: NA; DNA: TGTGCCAGCAGTTTAGATATGTCGAGCGTGTTCTTC; CDR3: CASSLDMSSVFF
J: TRBJ1-4; V: TRBV5-6; size: NA; D: NA; DNA: TGTGCCAGCAGCTTCGGGGGGGAAGAAAAACTGTTTTTT; CDR3: CASSFGGEEKLFF
J: TRBJ2-7; V: TRBV10-3; size: many; D: NA; DNA: TGTGCCATCAGTGACCCCGCAGGGTACGAGCAGTACTTC; CDR3: CAISDPAGYEQYF
J: TRBJ2-3; V: TRBV5-8; size: many; D: TRBD2; DNA: TGTGCCAGCAGCTACCCCTCCGCCTGGGCGGGAGTGTCAGATACGCAGTATTTT; CDR3: CASSYPSAWAGVSDTQYF
J: TRBJ1-2; V: TRBV7-9; size: NA; D: NA; DNA: TGTGCCAGCAGCTTAGCGCCGACGATAGGGGACTATGGCTACACCTTC; CDR3: CASSLAPTIGDYGYTF
J: TRBJ2-1; V: TRBV7-9; size: many; D: TRBD2; DNA: TGTGCCAGCAGGCCTCCCGGGGGGAATGAGCAGTTCTTC; CDR3: CASRPPGGNEQFF
J: TRBJ2-3; V: TRBV7-9; size: many; D: NA; DNA: TGTGCCGGGGCTTCTAGCACAGATACGCAGTATTTT; CDR3: CAGASSTDTQYF
J: TRBJ2-7; V: TRBV27; size: many; D: NA; DNA: TGTGCCAGCAGTTTATCGAACAGGGGGGGGTCCTACGAGCAGTACTTC; CDR3: CASSLSNRGGSYEQYF
J: TRBJ2-3; V: TRBV27; size: many; D: NA; DNA: TGTGCCAGCAGTCCAGACACAGATACGCAGTATTTT; CDR3: CASSPDTDTQYF
J: TRBJ1-1; V: TRBV30; size: many; D: NA; DNA: TGTGCCTGGAGTCCGGGGGGCACTGAAGCTTTCTTT; CDR3: CAWSPGGTEAFF
J: TRBJ2-7; V: TRBV6-5; size: many; D: TRBD2; DNA: TGTGCCAGCAGTCTTTACCCCAATAGCGGGAGTGGCGAGCAGTACTTC; CDR3: CASSLYPNSGSGEQYF
J: TRBJ2-7; V: TRBV2; size: NA; D: TRBD2; DNA: TGTGCCAGCAGTGAAGGTAGCGGGAGAACCTACGAGCAGTACTTC; CDR3: CASSEGSGRTYEQYF
J: TRBJ2-7; V: TRBV6-2/TRBV6-3; size: many; D: NA; DNA: TGTGCCAGCAGTTACTCCGCCCGGCTCGATCTTCCCTACGAGCAGTACTTC; CDR3: CASSYSARLDLPYEQYF
J: TRBJ2-7; V: TRBV5-4; size: many; D: NA; DNA: TGTGCCAGCAGCTACCAATACTACGAGCAGTACTTC; CDR3: CASSYQYYEQYF
J: TRBJ2-3; V: TRBV18; size: many; D: NA; DNA: TGTGCCAGCTCACCAATGCGGGTCCCCACAGATACGCAGTATTTT; CDR3: CASSPMRVPTDTQYF
J: TRBJ2-6; V: TRBV19; size: many; D: NA; DNA: TGTGCCAGTAGTGCCATTTACTCTGGGGCCAACGTCCTGACTTTC; CDR3: CASSAIYSGANVLTF
J: TRBJ2-7; V: TRBV2; size: NA; D: NA; DNA: TGTGCCAGCAGTGATTACCGTAACTACGAGCAGTACTTC; CDR3: CASSDYRNYEQYF
J: TRBJ2-3; V: TRBV7-6; size: many; D: NA; DNA: TGTGCCAGCAGCTTAATTTACTCAGATACGCAGTATTTT; CDR3: CASSLIYSDTQYF
J: TRBJ2-1; V: TRBV30; size: many; D: NA; DNA: TGTGCCTGGAGCAACTTCAATGAGCAGTTCTTC; CDR3: CAWSNFNEQFF
J: TRBJ2-7; V: TRBV7-9; size: many; D: NA; DNA: TGTGCCAGCAGCAAGACGGACAGACTAGCCCCCTACGAGCAGTACTTC; CDR3: CASSKTDRLAPYEQYF
J: TRBJ2-1; V: TRBV4-3; size: few; D: NA; DNA: TGCGCCAGCAGCCAAGAAGGGTTCGGGACGGCCGTTGAGACCTACAATGAGCAGCTCTTC; CDR3: CASSQEGFGTAVETYNEQLF
J: TRBJ1-6; V: TRBV12-3/TRBV12-4; size: many; D: NA; DNA: TGTGCCAGCAGCCCCAGTGGGGGTTCACCCCTCCACTTT; CDR3: CASSPSGGSPLHF
J: TRBJ1-1; V: TRBV27; size: few; D: TRBD1; DNA: TGTGCCAGCAGTTTACTACAGGGGTTGGGGACTGAAGCTTTCTTT; CDR3: CASSLLQGLGTEAFF
J: TRBJ2-7; V: TRBV28; size: many; D: NA; DNA: TGTGCCAGCAGTGTCGGGCTCGCTTACTACGAGCAGTACTTC; CDR3: CASSVGLAYYEQYF
J: TRBJ2-3; V: TRBV5-3; size: NA; D: TRBD2; DNA: TGTGCCAGCAGCGGGGGAGCGGGAGTGGCAGATACGCAGTATTTT; CDR3: CASSGGAGVADTQYF
J: TRBJ2-2; V: TRBV20-1; size: many; D: NA; DNA: TGCAGTGCTTACGGGGGAAGTGGGGAGCTGTTTTTT; CDR3: CSAYGGSGELFF
J: TRBJ2-7; V: TRBV10-2; size: many; D: TRBD1; DNA: TGCGCCAGCAGTGTTGGACAGGCCTACGAGCAGTACTTC; CDR3: CASSVGQAYEQYF
J: TRBJ2-2; V: TRBV29-1; size: few; D: NA; DNA: TGCAGCGTTGAGGGGGCGCGTCCCGGGGAGCTGTTTTTT; CDR3: CSVEGARPGELFF
J: TRBJ2-1; V: TRBV10-2; size: NA; D: NA; DNA: TGCGCCAGCGGTGTCTCCAGCTCCTACAATGAGCAGTTCTTC; CDR3: CASGVSSSYNEQFF
J: TRBJ1-4; V: TRBV27; size: many; D: NA; DNA: TGTGCCAGCAGTTCCCCGGCGCATGATGAAAAACTGTTTTTT; CDR3: CASSSPAHDEKLFF
J: TRBJ2-3; V: TRBV5-6; size: many; D: NA; DNA: TGTGCCAGCAGCTTGGGTGTTAGCAGAGATACGCAGTATTTT; CDR3: CASSLGVSRDTQYF
J: TRBJ2-3; V: TRBV13; size: NA; D: NA; DNA: TGTGTCAGCAGTCCGGGCAGCACAGATACGCAGTATTTC; CDR3: CVSSPGSTDTQYF
J: TRBJ2-1; V: TRBV6-6; size: NA; D: NA; DNA: TGTGCCAGCAGTTACTCGGCGAGGGAATACAATGAGCAGTTCTTC; CDR3: CASSYSAREYNEQFF
J: TRBJ1-2; V: TRBV5-6; size: many; D: NA; DNA: TGTGCCAGCAGTTCCCAGACAGAAAACTATGGCTACACCTTC; CDR3: CASSSQTENYGYTF
J: TRBJ2-1; V: TRBV7-6; size: few; D: NA; DNA: TGTGCCAGCAGCTTAGGTGTCGGGCGGAACCCTTACAATGAGCAGTTCTTC; CDR3: CASSLGVGRNPYNEQFF
J: TRBJ1-6; V: TRBV7-9; size: many; D: NA; DNA: TGTGCCAGCAGCTCCAGCGTCAATAATTCACCCCTCCACTTT; CDR3: CASSSSVNNSPLHF
J: TRBJ2-7; V: TRBV27; size: many; D: NA; DNA: TGTGCCAGCAGTTTATCATTCGTAGGAGCAGGGCCCTCCTACGAGCAGTACTTC; CDR3: CASSLSFVGAGPSYEQYF
J: TRBJ2-2; V: TRBV9; size: many; D: TRBD1; DNA: TGTGCCAGCAGCGTAGGGACAGGGGGTTACACCGGGGAGCTGTTTTTT; CDR3: CASSVGTGGYTGELFF
J: TRBJ1-1; V: TRBV6-5; size: few; D: TRBD1; DNA: TGTGCCAGCAGTTCCTCGACAGGGCTTCTCACTGAAGCTTTCTTT; CDR3: CASSSSTGLLTEAFF
J: TRBJ2-1; V: TRBV28; size: NA; D: NA; DNA: TGTGCCAGCAGTTTTGACAGGGAGGTTTACAATGAGCAGTTCTTC; CDR3: CASSFDREVYNEQFF
J: TRBJ2-2; V: TRBV14; size: many; D: NA; DNA: TGTGCCAGCAGCCAAGAATGGAGGCGCACCGGGGAGCTGTTTTTT; CDR3: CASSQEWRRTGELFF
J: TRBJ2-7; V: TRBV6-2/TRBV6-3; size: many; D: TRBD2; DNA: TGTGCCAGCAGTTATAAAGCGGGAGAAACCCACGAGCAGTACTTC; CDR3: CASSYKAGETHEQYF